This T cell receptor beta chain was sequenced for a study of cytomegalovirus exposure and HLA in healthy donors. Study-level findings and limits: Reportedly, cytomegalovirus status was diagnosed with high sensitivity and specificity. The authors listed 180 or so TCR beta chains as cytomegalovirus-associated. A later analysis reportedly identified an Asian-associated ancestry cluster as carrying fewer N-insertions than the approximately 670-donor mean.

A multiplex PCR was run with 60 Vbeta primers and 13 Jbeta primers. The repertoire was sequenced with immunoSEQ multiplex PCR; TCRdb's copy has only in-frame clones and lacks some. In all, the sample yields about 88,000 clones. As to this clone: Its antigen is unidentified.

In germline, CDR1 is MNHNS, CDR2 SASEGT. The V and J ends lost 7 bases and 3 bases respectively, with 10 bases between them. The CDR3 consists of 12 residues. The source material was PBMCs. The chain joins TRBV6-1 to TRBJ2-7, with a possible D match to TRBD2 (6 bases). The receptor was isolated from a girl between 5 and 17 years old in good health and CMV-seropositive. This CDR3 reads CASTPGVYEQYF. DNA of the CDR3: TGTGCCAGCACCCCGGGGGTCTACGAGCAGTACTTC.